This entry features one T cell receptor (beta chain) sequence. Its cognate antigen is unknown. CD45RO-negative cells were positively selected for CCR7, leaving out terminally differentiated effector memory CD45RA+ cells. Assay execution took place at the deep level. Sequencing was performed with immunoSEQ multiplex PCR; in TCRdb, only in-frame clones are kept and a portion is missing. Of 1.5 million to 2.5 million clones in the sample, about 95% were seen once. The sample belongs to a study of shared clonotypes between healthy human individuals. Study-wide results and limits: The study found lower generation probabilities in non-shared clonotypes than in those shared by all four donors. Larger estimated richness was generally seen in naive subsets than in memory subsets. Blood was the sole source, and tissue repertoires probably differ.

The sample taken for sequencing was naive CD8+ T cells sorted from blood. This TCR was sampled from a man younger than 30 in good health.

CDR3 sequence: CASIGGRLGGELFF. The CDR3 DNA is TGTGCCAGCATCGGGGGCCGATTGGGCGGGGAGCTGTTTTTT. The chain carries TRBV11-2 and TRBJ2-2; D could derive from TRBD1 or TRBD2 (6 bases each). The germline V gene encodes CDR1 SGHAT and CDR2 FQNNGV. V lost 7 bases to trimming and J lost 7 bases, with 16 bases between them. The CDR3 runs to 14 residues.